Reported below is one TCR beta chain. This CDR3 is built from 16 residues. The V gene lost 0 bases and the J gene lost 2 bases, with 12 bases spanning the gap. CDR1 is SGHKS and CDR2 is YYEKEE in the germline V gene (reference sequence). This record belongs to a study of blood T cell repertoires in COVID-19. Sequenced by immunoSEQ multiplex PCR; TCRdb stores in-frame clones only, minus some. The data contain roughly 150,000 clones, around 80% of them seen just once; the ten biggest clones take up around 5%. Exposed enrollees encountered a COVID-19 case at some point within 2 weeks before study entry. What was sequenced was PBMCs or T cells enriched from blood (not recorded which). This chain connects TRBV5-5 to TRBJ1-5, with D possibly being TRBD1 (5 bases). The TCR comes from a man in his sixties or seventies who had been exposed to COVID-19. The CDR3 coding sequence is TGTGCCAGCAGCTTGGGAGGACAAATGGGCAATCAGCCCCAGCATTTT. This translates into CASSLGGQMGNQPQHF.